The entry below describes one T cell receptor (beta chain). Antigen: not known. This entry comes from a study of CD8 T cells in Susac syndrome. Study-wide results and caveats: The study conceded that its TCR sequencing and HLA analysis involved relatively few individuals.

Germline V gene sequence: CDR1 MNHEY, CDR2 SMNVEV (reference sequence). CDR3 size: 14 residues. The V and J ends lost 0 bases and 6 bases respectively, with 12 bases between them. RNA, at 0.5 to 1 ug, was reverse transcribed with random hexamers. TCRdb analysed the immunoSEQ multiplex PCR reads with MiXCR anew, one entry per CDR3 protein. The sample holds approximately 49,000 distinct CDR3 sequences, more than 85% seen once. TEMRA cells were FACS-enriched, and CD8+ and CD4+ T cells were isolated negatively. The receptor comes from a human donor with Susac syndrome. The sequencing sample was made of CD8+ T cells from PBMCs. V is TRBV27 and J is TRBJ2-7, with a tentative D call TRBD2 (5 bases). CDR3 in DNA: TGTGCCAGCAGTTTATCGGAGGTGGGCTTCGAGCAGTACTTC. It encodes CASSLSEVGFEQYF.